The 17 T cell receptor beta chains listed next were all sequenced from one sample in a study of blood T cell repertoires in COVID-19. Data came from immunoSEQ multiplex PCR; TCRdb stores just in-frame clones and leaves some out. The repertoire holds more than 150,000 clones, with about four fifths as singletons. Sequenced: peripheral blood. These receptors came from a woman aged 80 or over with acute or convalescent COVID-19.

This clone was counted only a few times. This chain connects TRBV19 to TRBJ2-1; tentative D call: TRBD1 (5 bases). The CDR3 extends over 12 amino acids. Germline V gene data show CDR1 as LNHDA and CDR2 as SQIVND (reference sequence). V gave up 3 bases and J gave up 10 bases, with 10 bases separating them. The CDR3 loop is CASSMLGHEQFF. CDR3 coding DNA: TGTGCCAGTAGTATGCTGGGGCACGAGCAGTTCTTC.

Here the CDR3 DNA reads TGTGCCAGCAGTTCCCTGGACAGGTGGGTCTACGAGCAGTACTTC. Amino acids: CASSSLDRWVYEQYF. The rearrangement links TRBV28 to TRBJ2-7; 7 bases map to TRBD1. V gave up 4 bases and J gave up 3 bases; unmatched junction bases: 9. CDR1 MDHEN and CDR2 SYDVKM come from the germline V gene. The length of the CDR3 is 15 residues.

The CDR3 DNA is TGTGCCAGCGCGGAGGGGCTGAGCAATCAGCCCCAGCATTTT. This sequence encodes CASAEGLSNQPQHF. The chain recombines TRBV2 with TRBJ1-5; D is perhaps TRBD1 (5 bases). CDR3 length equals 14 residues. With 8 bases removed from V and 1 base from J, the gap between germline ends came to 12 bases. CDR1 SNHLY and CDR2 FYNNEI come from the germline V gene.

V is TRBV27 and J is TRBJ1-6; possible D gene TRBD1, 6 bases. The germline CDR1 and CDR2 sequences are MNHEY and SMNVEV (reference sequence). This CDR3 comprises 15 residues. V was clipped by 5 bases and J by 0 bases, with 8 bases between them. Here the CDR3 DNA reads TGTGCCAGCAGTCCCAGGGGCTCCTATAATTCACCCCTCCACTTT. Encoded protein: CASSPRGSYNSPLHF.

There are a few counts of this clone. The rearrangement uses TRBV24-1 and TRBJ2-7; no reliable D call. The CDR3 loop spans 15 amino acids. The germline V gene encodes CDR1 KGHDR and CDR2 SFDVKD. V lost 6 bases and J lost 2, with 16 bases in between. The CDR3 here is CATSSLVARAYEQYF. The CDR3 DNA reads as TGTGCCACCAGTTCCTTGGTGGCCCGGGCCTACGAGCAGTACTTC.

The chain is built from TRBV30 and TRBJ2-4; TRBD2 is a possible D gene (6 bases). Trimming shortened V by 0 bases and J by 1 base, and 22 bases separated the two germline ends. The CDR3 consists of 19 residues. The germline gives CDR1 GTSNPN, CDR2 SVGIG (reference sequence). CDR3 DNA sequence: TGTGCCTGGAGTGTACCCCCCGGGGGAGCGGGTGCGGCCAAAAACATTCAGTACTTC. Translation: CAWSVPPGGAGAAKNIQYF.

The CDR3: CASSPGLAGGNLYEQYF. CDR3 sequence (DNA): TGTGCCAGCAGTCCCGGACTAGCGGGAGGAAACCTCTACGAGCAGTACTTC. This chain joins TRBV27 and TRBJ2-7; the match to TRBD2 covers 14 bases. Germline values: CDR1 MNHEY, CDR2 SMNVEV (reference sequence). This CDR3 contains 17 residues. The J segment lost 3 bases and the V segment lost 5 bases, leaving 9 bases of the junction unmatched.

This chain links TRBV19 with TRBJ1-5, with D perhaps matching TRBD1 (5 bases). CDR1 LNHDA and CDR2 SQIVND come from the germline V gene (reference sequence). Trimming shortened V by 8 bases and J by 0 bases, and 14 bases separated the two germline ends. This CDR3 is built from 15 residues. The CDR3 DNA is TGTGCCAGTTCTGACGGACAATATAGCAATCAGCCCCAGCATTTT. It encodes CASSDGQYSNQPQHF.

The CDR3 bases are TGTGCCAGCAGCGAGGGGACAGGGGTCGAGTGGGCCCTCCACTTT. This translates into CASSEGTGVEWALHF. The chain is built from TRBV7-9 and TRBJ1-6, with 10 bases matching TRBD1. V was pared by 5 bases and J by 14 bases, with 12 bases of the junction left unmatched. CDR3 length: 15 amino acids. The germline V gene has CDR1 SEHNR and CDR2 FQNEAQ (reference sequence).

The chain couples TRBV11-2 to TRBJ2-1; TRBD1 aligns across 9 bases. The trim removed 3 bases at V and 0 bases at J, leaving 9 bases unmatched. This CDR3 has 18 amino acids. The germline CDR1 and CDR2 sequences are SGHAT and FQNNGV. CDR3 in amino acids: CASSFTGGRRSSYNEQFF. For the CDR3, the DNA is TGTGCCAGCAGCTTCACAGGGGGCCGGCGGAGCTCCTACAATGAGCAGTTCTTC.

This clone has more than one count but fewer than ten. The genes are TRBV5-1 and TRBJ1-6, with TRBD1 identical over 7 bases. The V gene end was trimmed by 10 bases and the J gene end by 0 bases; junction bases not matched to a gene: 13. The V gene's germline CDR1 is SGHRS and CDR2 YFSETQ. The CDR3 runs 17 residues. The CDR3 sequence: CASQSDRESSYNSPLHF. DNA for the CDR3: TGCGCCTCCCAATCCGACAGGGAGAGCTCCTATAATTCACCCCTCCACTTT. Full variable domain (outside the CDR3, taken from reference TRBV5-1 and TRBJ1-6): KAGVTQTPRYLIKTRGQQVTLSCSPISGHRSVSWYQQTPGQGLQFLFEYFSETQRNKGNFPGRFSGRQFSNSRSEMNVSTLELGDSALYLCASQSDRESSYNSPLHFGNGTRLTVT.

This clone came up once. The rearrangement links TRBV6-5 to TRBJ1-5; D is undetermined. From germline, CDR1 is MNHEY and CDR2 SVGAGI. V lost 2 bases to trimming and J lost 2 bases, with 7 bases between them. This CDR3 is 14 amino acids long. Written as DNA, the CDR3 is TGTGCCAGCAGTTACCGTTTCGGCAATCAGCCCCAGCATTTT. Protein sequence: CASSYRFGNQPQHF.

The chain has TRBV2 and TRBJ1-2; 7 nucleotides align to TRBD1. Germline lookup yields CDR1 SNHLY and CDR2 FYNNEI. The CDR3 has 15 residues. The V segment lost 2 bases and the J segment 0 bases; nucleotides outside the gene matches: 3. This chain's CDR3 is CASSEMGQTNYGYTF. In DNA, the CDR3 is TGTGCCAGCAGTGAAATGGGACAGACTAACTATGGCTACACCTTC.

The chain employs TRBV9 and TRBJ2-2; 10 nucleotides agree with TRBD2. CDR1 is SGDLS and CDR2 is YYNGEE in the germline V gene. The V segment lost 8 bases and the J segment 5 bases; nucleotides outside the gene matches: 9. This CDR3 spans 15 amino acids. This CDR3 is CASSDGTSETGELFF. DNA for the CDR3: TGTGCCAGTTCGGACGGGACTAGCGAGACCGGGGAGCTGTTTTTT. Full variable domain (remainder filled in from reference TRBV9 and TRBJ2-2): DSGVTQTPKHLITATGQRVTLRCSPRSGDLSVYWYQQSLDQGLQFLIQYYNGEERAKGNILERFSAQQFPDLHSELNLSSLELGDSALYFCASSDGTSETGELFFGEGSRLTVL.

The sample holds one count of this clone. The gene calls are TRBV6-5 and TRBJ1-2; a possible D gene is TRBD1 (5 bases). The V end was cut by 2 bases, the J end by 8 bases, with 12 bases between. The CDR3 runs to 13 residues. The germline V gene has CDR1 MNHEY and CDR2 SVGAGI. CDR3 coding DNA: TGTGCCAGCAGTTACGGGGCAAGGAACGGCTACACCTTC. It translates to CASSYGARNGYTF.

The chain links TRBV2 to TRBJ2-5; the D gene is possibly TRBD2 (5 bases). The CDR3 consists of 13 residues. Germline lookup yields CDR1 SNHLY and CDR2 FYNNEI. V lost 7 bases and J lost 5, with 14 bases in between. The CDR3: CASILARAETQYF. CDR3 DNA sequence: TGTGCCAGCATTCTAGCCCGGGCGGAGACCCAGTACTTC.

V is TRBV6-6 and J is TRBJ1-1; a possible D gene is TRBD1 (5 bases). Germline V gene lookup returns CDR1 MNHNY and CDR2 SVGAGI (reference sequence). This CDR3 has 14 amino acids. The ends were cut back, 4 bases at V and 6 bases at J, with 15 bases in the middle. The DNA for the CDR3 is TGTGCCAGCAGTTCCATTGGGGCACCCGCTGAAGCTTTCTTT. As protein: CASSSIGAPAEAFF.